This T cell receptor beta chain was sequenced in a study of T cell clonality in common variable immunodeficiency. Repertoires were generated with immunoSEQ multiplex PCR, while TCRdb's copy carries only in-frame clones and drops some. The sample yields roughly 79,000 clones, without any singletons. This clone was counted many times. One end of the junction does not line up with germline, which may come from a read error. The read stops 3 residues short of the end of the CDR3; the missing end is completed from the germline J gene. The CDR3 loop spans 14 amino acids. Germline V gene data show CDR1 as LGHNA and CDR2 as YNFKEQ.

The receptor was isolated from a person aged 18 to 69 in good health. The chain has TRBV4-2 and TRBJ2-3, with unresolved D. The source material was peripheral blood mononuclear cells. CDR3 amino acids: CASSPLYSSDTQYF. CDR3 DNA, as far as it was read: TGCGCCAGCAGCCCACTTTACTCGTCAGATACG.